This entry lists 30 T cell receptor beta chains sequenced from one sample in a study of early T cells in non-severe SARS-CoV-2 infection. TCRdb re-called the 5' RACE reads with MiXCR, one entry per CDR3 protein. Here the sample spans tens of thousands of distinct CDR3 sequences, about 13% being singletons. Sequencing was carried out using whole blood. The receptors were gathered from an adult who was a healthcare worker with PCR-confirmed SARS-CoV-2 infection or an uninfected control (not recorded which).

This clonotype was seen a few times. For the CDR3, the DNA is TGTGCCAGCAGGGACCCCAATCAGCCCCAGCATTTT. The encoded protein is CASRDPNQPQHF. The chain has TRBV28 and TRBJ1-5; unclear D gene. The CDR3 consists of 12 residues. Trimming shortened V by 6 bases and J by 3 bases, and 6 bases separated the two germline ends. Germline V gives CDR1 MDHEN, CDR2 SYDVKM.

This clonotype has a handful of counts. The DNA of the CDR3 is TGTGCCAGCAGATACTCCGCGGACATTACCGGCGAGCAGTACTTC. It codes for CASRYSADITGEQYF. The genes are TRBV12-3 or TRBV12-4 and TRBJ2-7, with D possibly being TRBD1 (5 bases). V lost 6 bases and J lost 6, with 21 bases in between. There are 15 residues in the CDR3.

In the case of this clonotype: At one of its ends the junction is not consistent with the germline gene, which may arise from a read error. The chain is built from TRBV7-8 and TRBJ2-7; D gene unclear. Germline V gene sequence: CDR1 SGHVS, CDR2 FQNEAQ. This CDR3 spans 13 amino acids. The CDR3 loop reads CASSLGTSFEQYF. The CDR3 DNA is TGTGCCAGCAGCCTAGGAACCTCCTTCGAGCAGTACTTC.

The rearrangement joins TRBV28 to TRBJ2-1; no firm D call. The CDR3 spans 13 residues. V shed 7 bases and J shed 7 bases, with 14 bases lying between them. Germline V gene lookup returns CDR1 MDHEN and CDR2 SYDVKM. CDR3 DNA: TGTGCCAGCAACCTTTTCGATGTGAATGAGCAGTTCTTC. This sequence encodes CASNLFDVNEQFF. The full variable domain, completed using reference TRBV28 and TRBJ2-1, is DVKVTQSSRYLVKRTGEKVFLECVQDMDHENMFWYRQDPGLGLRLIYFSYDVKMKEKGDIPEGYSVSREKKERFSLILESASTNQTSMYLCASNLFDVNEQFFGPGTRLTVL.

This clonotype was detected many times. A junction end diverges from the germline sequence, so it may reflect a read error. The chain couples TRBV9 to TRBJ2-3; TRBD1 matches 11 bases. The CDR3 spans 15 residues. The germline V gene has CDR1 SGDLS and CDR2 YYNGEE. CDR3 in DNA: TGTGCCAGCAGCGTAGAGGACAGGGGGCGGTCATCAGTGAATTTT. It is translated as CASSVEDRGRSSVNF.

This clonotype came up many times. The V and J genes are TRBV19 and TRBJ2-2; D is uncertain. V dropped 5 bases and J dropped 6 bases, with 7 bases sitting between them. Germline V gene sequence: CDR1 LNHDA, CDR2 SQIVND (reference sequence). CDR3 length: 12 amino acids. Here the CDR3 DNA reads TGTGCCAGTAGTTTCGATCCCGGGGAGCTGTTTTTT. It translates to CASSFDPGELFF.

This clonotype was seen just once. This chain joins TRBV19 and TRBJ2-5, with unresolved D. Trimming pared 6 bases from V and 4 bases from J, leaving 9 bases between. CDR3 length: 12 residues. Germline-derived CDR1 and CDR2 are LNHDA and SQIVND (reference sequence). This chain's CDR3 is CASRDWGETQYF. The CDR3 nucleotides read TGTGCCAGTAGAGACTGGGGAGAGACCCAGTACTTC.

Many counts were recorded for this clonotype. The V and J genes are TRBV3-2 and TRBJ1-1; TRBD1, as called in the table, went unchecked against the DNA. TRBV3-2 is a pseudogene. This CDR3 region has 15 residues. CDR3 coding DNA: TGTGCCAGCAGCCAAGCACAGGAGATGAACACTGAAGCTTTCTTT. Residues: CASSQAQEMNTEAFF.

Only a few counts were recorded for this clonotype. This chain joins TRBV15 and TRBJ1-5, with D unresolved. The CDR3 is 14 amino acids. Germline V gene data show CDR1 as LNHNV and CDR2 as YYDKDF (reference sequence). Trimming shortened V by 3 bases and J by 2 bases, and 8 bases separated the two germline ends. The CDR3 is CATSRQYGNQPQHF. Here the CDR3 DNA reads TGTGCCACCAGCAGGCAGTATGGCAATCAGCCCCAGCATTTT.

V and J are TRBV19 and TRBJ1-4; D remains ambiguous. CDR1 and CDR2 from the germline V gene are LNHDA and SQIVND (reference sequence). The CDR3 consists of 14 residues. The ends were cut back, 8 bases at V and 5 bases at J, with 15 bases in the middle. This chain's CDR3 is CASSHRVLNEKLFF. CDR3 coding DNA: TGTGCCAGTTCCCACCGAGTCCTAAATGAAAAACTGTTTTTT.

This clonotype was counted between two and nine times. This rearrangement joins TRBV6-2 or TRBV6-3 to TRBJ2-7, with D unresolved. Germline CDR1 and CDR2: MNHEY and SVGEGT. The CDR3 is 14 residues long. With 7 bases removed from V and 1 base from J, the gap between germline ends came to 14 bases. The CDR3 nucleotides read TGTGCCAGCACCACGAGGCCCAGGTCCTACGAGCAGTACTTC. Translating gives CASTTRPRSYEQYF.

This clonotype turned up a few times. The chain links TRBV10-3 to TRBJ2-7; possible D gene TRBD1, 6 bases. The CDR3 sequence is 14 residues long. V was shortened by 5 bases and J by 1 base, with 12 bases between the two germline ends. CDR1 and CDR2 (germline): ENHRY, SYGVKD. The CDR3 here is CAISPQGLSYEQYF. The CDR3 DNA is TGTGCCATCAGTCCACAGGGATTGTCCTACGAGCAGTACTTC.

This clonotype turned up a few times. The chain joins TRBV9 to TRBJ2-1; D perhaps matches TRBD1 (7 bases). CDR1 and CDR2 (germline): SGDLS, YYNGEE. With 4 bases removed from V and 5 bases from J, the gap between germline ends came to 16 bases. CDR3 length equals 15 residues. The CDR3 sequence is CASSPRGTANNEQFF. The CDR3 DNA reads TGTGCCAGCAGCCCCCGGGGGACAGCGAACAATGAGCAGTTCTTC.

The CDR3 nucleotides read TGTGCCAGCAGCGTCCACGGGAGGGCCAAAGAGCAGTACTTC. This sequence encodes CASSVHGRAKEQYF. This sequence joins TRBV11-2 and TRBJ2-7; 8 bases agree with TRBD2. The V segment lost 5 bases and the J segment 7 bases; nucleotides outside the gene matches: 10. The CDR3 extends over 14 amino acids. Germline values: CDR1 SGHAT, CDR2 FQNNGV.

The CDR3 DNA is TGTGCCAGCAGCTCCTATTCCGACATTCAAAGGGGTTCACCCCTCCACTTT. Translating gives CASSSYSDIQRGSPLHF. The J gene is TRBJ1-6, the V gene TRBV7-2; a possible D gene is TRBD1 (5 bases). V was trimmed by 4 bases and J by 9 bases, leaving 22 bases between them. Germline values: CDR1 SGHTA, CDR2 FQGNSA. This CDR3 spans 17 amino acids.

This clonotype has a count of ten or more. V gene TRBV3-1 combines with J gene TRBJ2-3, with no clear D. Deletions cut 1 base from V and 2 bases from J, with 10 bases between. The germline V gene encodes CDR1 LGHDT and CDR2 YNNKEL (reference sequence). The CDR3 sequence is 15 residues long. The DNA for the CDR3 is TGTGCCAGCAGCCAAGGCCCAACCAACACAGATACGCAGTATTTT. Translating gives CASSQGPTNTDTQYF.

This clonotype has just a few counts. The chain is built from TRBV6-2 or TRBV6-3 and TRBJ2-1; 7 bases fit TRBD2. J gave up 5 bases and V 6 bases, and 19 bases lay outside the gene matches. Per germline, CDR1 MNHEY and CDR2 SVGEGT. This CDR3 region has 18 residues. This chain's CDR3 is CASRGLLAAPKEHNEQFF. The CDR3 DNA sequence: TGTGCCAGCAGAGGATTGCTAGCGGCCCCCAAGGAACACAATGAGCAGTTCTTC.

This clonotype was seen only a few times. The rearrangement joins TRBV7-9 to TRBJ1-5; 9 bases map to TRBD1. The trim removed 5 bases at V and 8 bases at J, leaving 7 bases unmatched. Looked up from germline, CDR1 is SEHNR and CDR2 is FQNEAQ (reference sequence). The CDR3 sequence is 14 residues long. The CDR3 coding sequence is TGTGCCAGCAGCATACAGGGGGCTAATAAGCCCCAGCATTTT. Its translation: CASSIQGANKPQHF.

Here the CDR3 reads CASSMGQGAYEQYF. CDR3 nucleotide sequence: TGCGCCAGCAGCATGGGACAGGGGGCCTACGAGCAGTACTTC. V gene TRBV5-1 combines with J gene TRBJ2-7, with 11 bases identical to TRBD1. CDR1 is SGHRS and CDR2 is YFSETQ in the germline V gene. Germline trimming cut 4 bases from V and 2 bases from J; bases unmatched to any gene: 2. CDR3 length: 14 amino acids.

The genes are TRBV6-5 and TRBJ1-1; no reliable D call. V dropped 8 bases and J dropped 1 base, with 8 bases sitting between them. Germline CDR1 MNHEY, CDR2 SVGAGI. This CDR3 region has 12 residues. The CDR3 reads CASYAGNTEAFF. The DNA of the CDR3 is TGTGCCAGCTACGCGGGGAACACTGAAGCTTTCTTT.

This clonotype came up many times. The rearrangement links TRBV29-1 to TRBJ2-7; 7 nucleotides match TRBD2. The germline V gene encodes CDR1 SQVTM and CDR2 ANQGSEA. This CDR3 spans 12 amino acids. The V segment lost 2 bases and the J segment 7 bases; nucleotides outside the gene matches: 5. The CDR3 loop is CSVEIAGREQYF. For the CDR3, the DNA is TGCAGCGTTGAAATAGCGGGTCGTGAGCAGTACTTC.

This clonotype was counted a few times. The chain recombines TRBV28 with TRBJ1-5; D may be TRBD1 (6 bases). Germline V gives CDR1 MDHEN, CDR2 SYDVKM. This CDR3 has 16 residues. V was pared by 9 bases and J by 6 bases, with 24 bases between. Written as DNA, the CDR3 is TGTGCCAGTACCCCTTTGGACAGCCTTCCCACTCAGCCCCAGCATTTT. Its translation is CASTPLDSLPTQPQHF.

The chain is built from TRBV10-2 and TRBJ1-2, with 7 positions matching TRBD1. V lost 3 bases to trimming and J lost 7 bases; unmatched junction nucleotides: 5. This CDR3 is built from 13 residues. Germline loops: CDR1 WSHSY, CDR2 SAAADI. The CDR3 bases are TGCGCCAGCAGTGAAACAGGGGAGGCTGGCTACACCTTC. This codes for CASSETGEAGYTF.

Many counts were recorded for this clonotype. The V and J genes are TRBV29-1 and TRBJ2-2; D is uncertain. Germline V gives CDR1 SQVTM, CDR2 ANQGSEA. With 8 bases removed from V and 6 bases from J, the gap between germline ends came to 16 bases. The CDR3 covers 13 residues. CDR3 sequence: CSSSLGVSGELFF. CDR3 DNA sequence: TGCAGCTCCTCCCTTGGGGTATCCGGGGAGCTGTTTTTT.

This clonotype occurred a few times. The chain combines TRBV7-6 with TRBJ2-7; the D gene is possibly TRBD1 (6 bases). The CDR3 sequence is 13 residues long. Deletions cut 5 bases from V and 5 bases from J, with 13 bases between. Looked up from germline, CDR1 is SGHVS and CDR2 is FNYEAQ. CDR3 DNA sequence: TGTGCCAGCAGCCCCGGCAGGGGCGACGAGCAGTACTTC. Translation: CASSPGRGDEQYF.

This sequence joins TRBV12-3 or TRBV12-4 and TRBJ2-6; possibly TRBD1 for D (5 bases). This CDR3 contains 13 residues. The germline V and J ends were trimmed by 10 bases and 0 bases, with 7 bases remaining between them. The CDR3 loop is CATTGSGANVLTF. DNA of the CDR3: TGTGCCACAACAGGCTCTGGGGCCAACGTCCTGACTTTC.

The table lists this clonotype with a few counts. The chain combines TRBV12-3 or TRBV12-4 with TRBJ1-2; no clear D gene. Trimming left V 3 bases short and J 8 bases short, with 13 bases between. This CDR3 comprises 13 residues. The CDR3 region is CASSFRAAHGYTF. CDR3 nucleotides: TGTGCCAGCAGTTTTCGGGCCGCACACGGCTACACCTTC.

This clonotype was seen ten or more times. V gene TRBV12-5 combines with J gene TRBJ1-1, with D possibly being TRBD1 (5 bases). The CDR3 runs 13 residues. Germline-derived CDR1 and CDR2 are LGHNT and FRNRAP. The V end lost 2 bases, the J end lost 5 bases, and 9 bases lay between the germline ends. This CDR3 is CASGLLDSTEAFF. In nucleotides, the CDR3 is TGTGCTAGTGGTTTGCTCGACAGTACTGAAGCTTTCTTT.

This clonotype was seen a few times. This chain links TRBV20-1 with TRBJ2-3, with D possibly matching TRBD2 (6 bases). Per germline, CDR1 DFQATT and CDR2 SNEGSKA (reference sequence). The CDR3 spans 15 residues. Trimming removed 6 bases at V and 4 bases at J, with 20 bases between. The CDR3: CSADPRGLGADTQYF. The CDR3 DNA reads TGCAGTGCAGACCCACGGGGACTTGGGGCAGATACGCAGTATTTT.

The gene calls are TRBV4-3 and TRBJ2-2; D call uncertain. CDR1 LGHNA and CDR2 YSLEER come from the germline V gene. Trimming took off 4 bases at V and 3 bases at J, with 12 bases between the two ends. The CDR3 has 15 residues. The CDR3 region has the DNA TGCGCCAGCAGCCGAGATCGGTCCCACACCGGGGAGCTGTTTTTT. This codes for CASSRDRSHTGELFF.